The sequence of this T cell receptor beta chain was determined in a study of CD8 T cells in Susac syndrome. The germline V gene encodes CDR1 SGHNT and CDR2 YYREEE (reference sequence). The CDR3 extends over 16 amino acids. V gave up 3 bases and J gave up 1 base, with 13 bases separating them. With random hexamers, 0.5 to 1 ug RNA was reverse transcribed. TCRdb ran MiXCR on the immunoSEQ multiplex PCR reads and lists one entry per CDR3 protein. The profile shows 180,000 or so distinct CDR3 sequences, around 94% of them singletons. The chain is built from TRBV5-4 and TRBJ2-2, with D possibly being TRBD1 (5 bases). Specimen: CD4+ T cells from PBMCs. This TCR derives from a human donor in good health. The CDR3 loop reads CASSSGHLRNTGELFF. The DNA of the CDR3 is TGTGCCAGCAGCTCAGGGCATCTTAGGAACACCGGGGAGCTGTTTTTT.